Included here is one T cell receptor beta chain sequence, with context. As yet, its antigen is unknown. This entry comes from a study of Ad26.COV2.S vaccination and SARS-CoV-2 variants. The germline V gene encodes CDR1 SEHNR and CDR2 FQNEAQ (reference sequence). The V gene end was trimmed by 5 bases and the J gene end by 5 bases; junction bases not matched to a gene: 8. The CDR3 loop spans 14 amino acids. The protocol was immunoSEQ multiplex PCR, while the TCRdb copy is restricted to in-frame clones and leaves out a portion. Altogether over 400,000 clones are present, less than 95% being singletons, with the ten largest covering more than 3.5%. Study-wide results and limits: Reportedly, spike-specific CD8+ and CD4+ T cell responses achieved substantial breadth once vaccination had taken place.

Treatment of the sample: some 19 received Ad26.COV2.S at low or high dose, single or two shots; about 5 received placebo; per-sample allocation not given. After the first vaccine or placebo injection, samples were drawn on day 63. This chain connects TRBV7-9 to TRBJ2-5; TRBD2 matches at 7 bases. The TCR was taken from a person between 18 and 60 years old who received the Ad26.COV2.S COVID-19 vaccine or a placebo. Sequences were derived from peripheral blood, sampled in a trial of Ad26.COV2.S vaccine versus placebo. The chain's CDR3 is CASSTGRLEETQYF. The CDR3, as DNA: TGTGCCAGCAGCACCGGGAGGCTGGAGGAGACCCAGTACTTC.